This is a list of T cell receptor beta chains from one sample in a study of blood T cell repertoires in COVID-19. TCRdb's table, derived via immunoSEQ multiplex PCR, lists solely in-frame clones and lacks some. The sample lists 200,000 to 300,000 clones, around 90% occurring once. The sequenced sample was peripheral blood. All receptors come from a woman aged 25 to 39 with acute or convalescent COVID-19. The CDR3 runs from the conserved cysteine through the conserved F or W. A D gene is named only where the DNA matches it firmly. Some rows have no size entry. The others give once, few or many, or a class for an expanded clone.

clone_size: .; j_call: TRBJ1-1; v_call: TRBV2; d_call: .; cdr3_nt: TGTGCCAGCAGTGCCAGGGTAGGGACTGAAGCTTTCTTT; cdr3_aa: CASSARVGTEAFF
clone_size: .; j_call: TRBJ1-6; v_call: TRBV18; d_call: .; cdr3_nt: TGTGCCAGCTCACGACGGGACAATTCTGCCTCCTATAATTCACCCCTCCACTTT; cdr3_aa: CASSRRDNSASYNSPLHF
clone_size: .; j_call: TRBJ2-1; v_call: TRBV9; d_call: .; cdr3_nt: TGTGCCAGCAGCGTAGCTAGCTACAATGAGCAGTTCTTC; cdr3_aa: CASSVASYNEQFF
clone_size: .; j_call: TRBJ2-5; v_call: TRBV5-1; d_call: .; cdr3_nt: TGCGCCAGCAGCATACTACAGGGAGTGGGCGAGACCCAGTACTTC; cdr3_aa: CASSILQGVGETQYF
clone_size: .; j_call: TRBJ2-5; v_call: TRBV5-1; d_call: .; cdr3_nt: TGCGCCAGCAGCTTAAGCGGCCAAGAGACCCAGTACTTC; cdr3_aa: CASSLSGQETQYF
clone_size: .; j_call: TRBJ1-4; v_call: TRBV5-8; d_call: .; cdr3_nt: TGTGCCAGCAGCTTGGCGGCGGCAGCTCCAACTAATGAAAAACTGTTTTTT; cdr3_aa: CASSLAAAAPTNEKLFF
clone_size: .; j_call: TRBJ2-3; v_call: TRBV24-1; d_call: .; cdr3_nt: TGTGCCACCAACTCTCACGGAGGATCAGATACGCAGTATTTT; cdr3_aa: CATNSHGGSDTQYF
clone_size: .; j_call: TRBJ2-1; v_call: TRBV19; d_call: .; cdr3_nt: TGTGCCAGTAGTACATACAAAAATGAGCAGTTCTTC; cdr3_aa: CASSTYKNEQFF
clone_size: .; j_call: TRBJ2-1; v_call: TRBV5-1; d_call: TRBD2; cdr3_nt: TGCGCCAGCGCACCCCGGGACTACCTCAATGAGCAGTTCTTC; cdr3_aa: CASAPRDYLNEQFF
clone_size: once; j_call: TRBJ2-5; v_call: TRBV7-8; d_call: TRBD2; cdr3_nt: TGTGCCAGCAGCTTAACTCAGCGGGGGTACCAAGAGACCCAGTACTTC; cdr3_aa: CASSLTQRGYQETQYF
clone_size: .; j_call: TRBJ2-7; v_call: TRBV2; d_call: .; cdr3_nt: TGTGCCAGCAGGAGACTTCCGGGATCCTCACTGGACCAGTACTTC; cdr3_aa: CASRRLPGSSLDQYF
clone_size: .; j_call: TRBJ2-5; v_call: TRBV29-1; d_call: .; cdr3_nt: TGCAGCGTTGGTGCTAGCCACCAAGAGACCCAGTACTTC; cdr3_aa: CSVGASHQETQYF
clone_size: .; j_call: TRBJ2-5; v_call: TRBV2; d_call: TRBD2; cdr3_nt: TGTGCCAGCAACCCCGGTGCTAGCGGGAGATCCCAAGAGACCCAGTACTTC; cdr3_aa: CASNPGASGRSQETQYF
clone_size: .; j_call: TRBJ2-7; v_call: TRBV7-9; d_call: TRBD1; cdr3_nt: TGTGCCAGCAGCTTGGAGGGGACAGGGGTTTACGAGCAGTACTTC; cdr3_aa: CASSLEGTGVYEQYF
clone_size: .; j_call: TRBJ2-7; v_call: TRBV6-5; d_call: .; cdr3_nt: TGTGCCAGCAGTTACTCTTGGCAGGAGGCCTACGAGCAGTACTTC; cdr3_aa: CASSYSWQEAYEQYF
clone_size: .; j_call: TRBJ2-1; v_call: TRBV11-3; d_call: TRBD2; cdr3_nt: TGTGCCAGCAGAGGCCAATCCCCTAGCGGCTCCTACAATGAGCAGTTCTTC; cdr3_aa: CASRGQSPSGSYNEQFF
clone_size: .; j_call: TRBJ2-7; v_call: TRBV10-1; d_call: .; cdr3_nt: TGCGCCAGCAGTGAGACTACTCCTGGGGCGGAGCAGTACTTC; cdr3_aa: CASSETTPGAEQYF
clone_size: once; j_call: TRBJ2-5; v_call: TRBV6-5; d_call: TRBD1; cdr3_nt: TGTGCCAGCAATCCGTTGGGGACAGAGAAAGAGACCCAGTACTTC; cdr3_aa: CASNPLGTEKETQYF
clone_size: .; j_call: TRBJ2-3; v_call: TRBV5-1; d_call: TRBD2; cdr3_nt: TGCGCCAGCAACGTGCGGGCTAGCGGAAGCACAGATACGCAGTATTTT; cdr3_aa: CASNVRASGSTDTQYF
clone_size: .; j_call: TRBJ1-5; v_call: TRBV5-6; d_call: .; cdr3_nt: TGTGCCAGCAGCTTATTACAGGGAGTGGGTCAGCCCCAGCATTTT; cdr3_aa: CASSLLQGVGQPQHF
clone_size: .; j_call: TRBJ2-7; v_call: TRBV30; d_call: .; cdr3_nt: TGTGCCTGGAGTGGGGGGAGGACCGGAAGCTCCTACGAGCAGTACTTC; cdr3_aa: CAWSGGRTGSSYEQYF
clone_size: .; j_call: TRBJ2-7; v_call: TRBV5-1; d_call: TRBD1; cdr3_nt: TGCGCCAGCAGCTCCGGACAGGGTCGCTACGAGCAGTACTTC; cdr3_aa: CASSSGQGRYEQYF
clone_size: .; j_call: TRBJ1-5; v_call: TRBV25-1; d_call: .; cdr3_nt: TGTGCCAGCAGTGGTGGCGGGCCCCAGCATTTT; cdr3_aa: CASSGGGPQHF
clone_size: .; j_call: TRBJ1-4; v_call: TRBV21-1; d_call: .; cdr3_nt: TGTGCCAGCAGCAAAAAGACAGAAGGAACTAATGAAAAACTGTTTTTT; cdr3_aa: CASSKKTEGTNEKLFF